The T cell receptor beta chain described here comes from a study of cytomegalovirus exposure and HLA in healthy donors. Primers: 60 Vbeta forward and 13 Jbeta reverse. Repertoires were generated with immunoSEQ multiplex PCR, while TCRdb's copy carries only in-frame clones and drops some. The data show 140,000 to 150,000 clones, around 79% seen once. V lost 5 bases, J lost 2 bases, and 5 bases stayed unmatched. The CDR3 extends over 15 amino acids. Germline CDR1 reads SGHTA; CDR2 reads FQGTGA. Each of the donors was a healthy bone marrow donor. This TCR was recovered from a man aged 35 to 55 in good health and CMV-seropositive. The specimen sequenced was PBMCs. This rearrangement joins TRBV7-3 to TRBJ2-3, with 9 positions matching TRBD2. CDR3 sequence (DNA): TGTGCCAGCAGCGCACTAGCGGGCGACACAGATACGCAGTATTTT. Translating it yields CASSALAGDTDTQYF.